One T cell receptor beta chain is described in this entry. The data were obtained in a study of T cells in Graves' hyperthyroidism and ophthalmopathy. J was trimmed by 5 bases and V by 6 bases; bases with no gene match: 2. From germline, CDR1 is DFQATT and CDR2 SNEGSKA (reference sequence). The CDR3 sequence is 11 residues long. The cohort's ophthalmopathy patients, a group with duration under 3 months, had a Clinical Activity Score of at least 3 and a NOSPECS grade of at least 4. Amplification targeted TCR beta CDR3 regions from RNA transcripts. An initial round of RT-PCR targeting the TCR CDR3 relied on the HTBI primer set. TCRdb used MiXCR to reprocess the multiplex PCR reads, holding one entry per CDR3 protein. Here the sample spans under 40,000 distinct CDR3 sequences, 50% to 55% being singletons.

The chain couples TRBV20-1 to TRBJ2-5; the match to TRBD2 covers 8 bases. Material: blood. The sequence was collected from a man in his forties with Graves' ophthalmopathy. The CDR3, as DNA: TGCAGTGCCGGGGGGGGCGAGACCCAGTACTTC. Protein sequence: CSAGGGETQYF.